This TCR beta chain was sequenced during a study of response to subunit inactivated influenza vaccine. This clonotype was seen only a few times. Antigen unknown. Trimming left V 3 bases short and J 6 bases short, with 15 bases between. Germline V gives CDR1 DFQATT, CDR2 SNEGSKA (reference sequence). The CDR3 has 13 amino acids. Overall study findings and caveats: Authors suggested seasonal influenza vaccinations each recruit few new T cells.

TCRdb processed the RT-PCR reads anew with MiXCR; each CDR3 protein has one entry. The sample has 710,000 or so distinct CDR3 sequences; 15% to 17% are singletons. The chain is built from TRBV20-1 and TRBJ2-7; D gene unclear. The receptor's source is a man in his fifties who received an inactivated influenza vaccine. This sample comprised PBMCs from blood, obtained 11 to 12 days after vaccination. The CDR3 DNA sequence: TGCAGTGCTAGTGTCGGCCACCTAGGCGAGCAGTACTTC. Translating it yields CSASVGHLGEQYF.